This T cell receptor (beta chain) stems from a study of blood T cell repertoires in COVID-19. On the study more broadly: The samples span acute and convalescent COVID-19 from the United States, Italy and Spain. Nucleic acid was either cDNA or gDNA, and it came from T cells, B-cell-depleted T cells, or PBMCs.

Original data processing: Quantification of nucleated cells was approximated via reference gene primer amplification. Repertoires were generated with immunoSEQ multiplex PCR, while TCRdb's copy carries only in-frame clones and drops some. V, J and clone size reflect that table, while D and trimming were determined from the DNA. The sample shows roughly 280,000 clones, 80% to 90% of them seen only once. V shed 2 bases, J shed 5 bases, and the junction held 8 bases outside the gene matches. This CDR3 region has 17 residues. CDR1 MGHRA and CDR2 YSYEKL come from the germline V gene. Everyone who took part was roughly 18 to 89 years old, and they came from 24 US areas.

The chain employs TRBV4-1 and TRBJ1-6; 8 positions match TRBD1. Sequences were obtained from PBMCs or T cells enriched from blood (not recorded which). The sequence was collected from a woman aged 25 to 39 with acute COVID-19. The CDR3 loop is CASSQQGQGGDNSPLHF. CDR3 sequence (DNA): TGCGCCAGCAGCCAACAAGGACAGGGCGGCGATAATTCACCCCTCCACTTT.